The present T cell receptor (beta chain) was sequenced within a study of blood T cell repertoires in COVID-19. Study context: Sites across the United States, Italy and Spain contributed samples from acute and convalescent COVID-19. Sources were T cells, B-cell-depleted T cells, or PBMCs; the material itself was cDNA or gDNA.

Measured with immunoSEQ multiplex PCR; TCRdb has only the in-frame clones, and not every one. Of 70,000 to 80,000 clones listed, roughly four fifths are singletons. This clonotype originated in a man aged 45-65 years with acute or convalescent COVID-19. Material for sequencing was peripheral blood.

The CDR3: CASSQTGTNYGYTF. In DNA, the CDR3 is TGCGCCAGCAGCCAAACAGGGACCAACTATGGCTACACCTTC. The chain joins TRBV4-3 to TRBJ1-2, with TRBD1 as a possible D gene (6 bases). Germline V lookup: CDR1 LGHNA, CDR2 YSLEER. V lost 2 bases to trimming and J lost 2 bases, with 9 bases between them. This CDR3 has 14 amino acids.